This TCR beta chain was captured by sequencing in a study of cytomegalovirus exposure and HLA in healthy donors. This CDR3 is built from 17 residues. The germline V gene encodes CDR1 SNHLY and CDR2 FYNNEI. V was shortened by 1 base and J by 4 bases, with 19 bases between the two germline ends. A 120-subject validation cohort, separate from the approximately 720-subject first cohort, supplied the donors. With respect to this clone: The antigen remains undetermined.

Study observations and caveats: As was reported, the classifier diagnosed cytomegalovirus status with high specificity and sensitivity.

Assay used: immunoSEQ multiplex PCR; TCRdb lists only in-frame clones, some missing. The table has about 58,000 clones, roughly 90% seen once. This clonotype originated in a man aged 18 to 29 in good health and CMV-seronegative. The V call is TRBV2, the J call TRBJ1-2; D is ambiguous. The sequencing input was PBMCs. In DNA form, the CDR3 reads TGTGCCAGCAGTGAAGGGGTCGGAGCCTCGGGAATCTATGGCTACACCTTC. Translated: CASSEGVGASGIYGYTF.